Below, 15 T cell receptor beta chains from the same sample are listed, as sequenced in a study of shared T cell receptors in the human thymus. Method: immunoSEQ multiplex PCR; TCRdb's copy keeps in-frame clones and lacks some. This table has about 610,000 clones, approximately 87% appearing once. These records were also assigned to another study, of human thymus T cells.

The specimen sequenced was thymocytes. The receptors were sampled from a boy under three years old with a congenital heart defect.

The V call is TRBV6-1, the J call TRBJ2-1; 10 bases match TRBD2. The germline V gene encodes CDR1 MNHNS and CDR2 SASEGT. Trimming cost V 4 bases and J 7 bases; bases outside gene matches: 4. The CDR3 runs to 14 residues. The CDR3 is CASSVSSGRNEQFF. The CDR3 coding sequence is TGTGCCAGCAGTGTTAGTAGCGGGAGGAATGAGCAGTTCTTC.

This chain joins TRBV4-2 and TRBJ2-4; D is possibly TRBD2 (6 bases). Germline loops: CDR1 LGHNA, CDR2 YNFKEQ. The CDR3 sequence is 18 residues long. V dropped 4 bases and J dropped 0 bases, with 19 bases sitting between them. In nucleotides, the CDR3 is TGTGCCAGCAGCCGTGAGGAGGGCCGTACCCTAGCCAAAAACATTCAGTACTTC. This gives the protein CASSREEGRTLAKNIQYF.

V gene TRBV5-6 combines with J gene TRBJ2-3, with no clear D. This CDR3 is 13 amino acids long. CDR1 is SGHDT, CDR2 YYEEEE, per germline. V shed 3 bases and J shed 6 bases, with 11 bases lying between them. In DNA form, the CDR3 reads TGTGCCAGCAGCTCTATAAAGAGGGATACGCAGTATTTT. This gives the protein CASSSIKRDTQYF. Full variable domain (remainder filled in from reference TRBV5-6 and TRBJ2-3): DAGVTQSPTHLIKTRGQQVTLRCSPKSGHDTVSWYQQALGQGPQFIFQYYEEEERQRGNFPDRFSGHQFPNYSSELNVNALLLGDSALYLCASSSIKRDTQYFGPGTRLTVL.

The chain is built from TRBV25-1 and TRBJ2-5; D possibly corresponds to TRBD2 (6 bases). V lost 1 base and J 3 bases, leaving 9 bases between the germline ends. Germline CDR1 MGHDK, CDR2 SYGVNS. This CDR3 contains 14 residues. The CDR3 DNA reads TGTGCCAGCAGTGAATCCCCGGGGGAAGAGACCCAGTACTTC. Protein: CASSESPGEETQYF.

This clone was picked up a small number of times. The rearrangement links TRBV11-2 to TRBJ2-1; 7 bases are a match to TRBD1. CDR3 length: 16 amino acids. The trim removed 5 bases at V and 0 bases at J, leaving 7 bases unmatched. Germline V gene lookup returns CDR1 SGHAT and CDR2 FQNNGV. The CDR3 is CASSPERTGSYNEQFF. CDR3 in DNA: TGTGCCAGCAGCCCGGAACGGACAGGCTCCTACAATGAGCAGTTCTTC.

The J gene is TRBJ1-5, the V gene TRBV7-2, with TRBD1 identical over 10 bases. CDR3 length: 18 residues. From germline, CDR1 is SGHTA and CDR2 FQGNSA. V trimming: 5 bases; J trimming: 0 bases; junction bases outside the gene matches: 10. Here the CDR3 reads CASSSGTGAPYSNQPQHF. CDR3 DNA sequence: TGTGCCAGCAGCAGCGGGACAGGGGCTCCTTATAGCAATCAGCCCCAGCATTTT.

The chain carries TRBV11-3 and TRBJ2-3, with 8 bases matching TRBD2. Losses at the gene ends were 2 bases for V and 6 bases for J; bases not matched to a gene: 10. This CDR3 contains 16 residues. Germline CDR1 is SGHNT and CDR2 is YENEEA. CDR3 nucleotides: TGTGCCAGCAGCTTAACGGGGGGGACTGCCGAGGATACGCAGTATTTT. Translation: CASSLTGGTAEDTQYF.

The chain couples TRBV6-1 to TRBJ2-7; possible D gene TRBD1, 6 bases. CDR3 length: 13 residues. Germline V CDR1 and CDR2: MNHNS, SASEGT. V shed 6 bases and J shed 1 base, with 10 bases lying between them. For the CDR3, the DNA is TGTGCCAGCAGAGGACAGAATTCCTACGAGCAGTACTTC. Protein sequence: CASRGQNSYEQYF.

The gene calls are TRBV19 and TRBJ2-6; D uncertain. CDR1 and CDR2 (germline): LNHDA, SQIVND (reference sequence). This CDR3 spans 17 amino acids. V dropped 9 bases and J dropped 4 bases, with 22 bases sitting between them. The DNA for the CDR3 is TGTGCCAGCACCCCGGGTTTCCAAGTGAGAGGGGCCAACGTCCTGACTTTC. Its translation is CASTPGFQVRGANVLTF.

The chain couples TRBV7-2 to TRBJ2-5; no definite D call. Germline CDR1 SGHTA, CDR2 FQGNSA. This CDR3 is built from 12 residues. V gave up 5 bases and J gave up 5 bases, with 9 bases separating them. This CDR3 reads CASSVRSETQYF. In nucleotides, the CDR3 is TGTGCCAGCAGCGTCCGTTCGGAGACCCAGTACTTC.

In its sample, this clone was seen a few times. The chain combines TRBV11-2 with TRBJ2-7; TRBD1 is a possible D gene (6 bases). Germline CDR1 is SGHAT and CDR2 is FQNNGV. V gave up 5 bases and J gave up 2 bases, with 16 bases separating them. The CDR3 spans 15 residues. For the CDR3, the DNA is TGTGCCAGCAGCCAAACCGGGGACAAAACCTACGAGCAGTACTTC. Amino acid sequence: CASSQTGDKTYEQYF. Looking up the rest from reference TRBV11-2 and TRBJ2-7 gives the full variable domain: EAGVAQSPRYKIIEKRQSVAFWCNPISGHATLYWYQQILGQGPKLLIQFQNNGVVDDSQLPKDRFSAERLKGVDSTLKIQPAKLEDSAVYLCASSQTGDKTYEQYFGPGTRLTVT.

This chain joins TRBV29-1 and TRBJ2-7; 15 bases match TRBD2. The germline CDR1 and CDR2 sequences are SQVTM and ANQGSEA. V shed 0 bases, J shed 2 bases, and the junction held 2 bases outside the gene matches. The CDR3 covers 16 residues. The CDR3 sequence: CSVEERTSGRAYEQYF. CDR3 nucleotides: TGCAGCGTTGAAGAACGGACTAGCGGGAGGGCCTACGAGCAGTACTTC.

V is TRBV9 and J is TRBJ1-2; TRBD1 is a possible D gene (6 bases). Germline CDR1 SGDLS, CDR2 YYNGEE. The V end was cut by 3 bases, the J end by 1 base, with 13 bases between. The CDR3 is made up of 15 amino acids. This CDR3 reads CASSARGGSNYGYTF. CDR3 DNA: TGTGCCAGCAGCGCCCGGGGGGGCAGTAACTATGGCTACACCTTC.

V is TRBV27 and J is TRBJ1-2; weak D call: TRBD1 (5 bases). CDR3 length equals 15 residues. Trimming stripped 5 bases from V and 7 bases from J, with 20 bases between. CDR1 MNHEY and CDR2 SMNVEV come from the germline V gene (reference sequence). The CDR3 nucleotides read TGTGCCAGCAGTACCCTAGCCCAGGGACTTAGTGGCTACACCTTC. This encodes CASSTLAQGLSGYTF.

The CDR3: CASSLLPKAAGEDSGEQYF. CDR3 bases: TGTGCCAGCAGCTTACTCCCTAAAGCAGCGGGAGAGGATTCGGGGGAGCAGTACTTC. V is TRBV7-2 and J is TRBJ2-7; 8 bases line up with TRBD2. V was pared by 2 bases and J by 7 bases, with 22 bases of the junction left unmatched. Looked up from germline, CDR1 is SGHTA and CDR2 is FQGNSA. The CDR3 totals 19 residues.